One sample yielded the 2 T cell receptor beta chains listed below, sequenced in a study of CD8 T cells in Susac syndrome (dated by TCRdb to the late 2010s). Libraries were made using the immunoSEQ multiplex PCR assay. RNA was extracted using the RNeasy kit, and roughly 0.45 to 1 microgram was reverse transcribed with random hexamers. TCRdb passed the public sequencing reads through fastp at Q25 and MiXCR, retaining productive beta sequences. Rows matching on CDR3 protein sequence are summarized as one entry with the most common DNA and genes. The table for this sample lists a few hundred thousand distinct CDR3 sequences; around 95% of them were counted only once. Together, the top ten hold less than 0.095% of the sample. Sequences were obtained from CD4+ T cells from PBMCs. The receptors originated from a human donor with multiple sclerosis.

The gene calls are TRBV27 and TRBJ1-2; the match to TRBD1 covers 10 bases. With 6 bases clipped from V and 3 bases from J, the junction kept 4 bases outside the gene matches. CDR3 length: 14 amino acids. Per the germline V gene, CDR1 is MNHEY and CDR2 is SMNVEV (reference sequence). The CDR3 loop is CASRMTGGDYGYTF. The CDR3 DNA reads as TGTGCCAGCAGAATGACAGGGGGCGACTATGGCTACACCTTC.

The chain employs TRBV12-3 or TRBV12-4 and TRBJ2-7; TRBD2 might be the D (5 bases). Trimming pared 3 bases from V and 3 bases from J, leaving 12 bases between. The CDR3 is made up of 14 amino acids. The CDR3 bases are TGTGCCAGCAGTTTCGCCGGGAAAGACTACGAGCAGTACTTC. This translates into CASSFAGKDYEQYF.